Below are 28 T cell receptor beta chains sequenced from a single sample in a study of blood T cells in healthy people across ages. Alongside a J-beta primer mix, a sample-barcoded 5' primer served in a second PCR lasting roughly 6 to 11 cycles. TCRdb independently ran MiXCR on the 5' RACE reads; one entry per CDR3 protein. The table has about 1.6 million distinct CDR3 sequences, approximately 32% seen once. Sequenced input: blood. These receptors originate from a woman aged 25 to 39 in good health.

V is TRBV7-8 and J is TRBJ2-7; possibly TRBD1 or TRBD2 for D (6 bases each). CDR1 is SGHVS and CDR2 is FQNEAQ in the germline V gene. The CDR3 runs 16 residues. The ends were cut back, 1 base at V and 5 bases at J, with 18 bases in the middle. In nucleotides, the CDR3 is TGTGCCAGCAGCTTAGAAGGGACACCGGGGGCCCACGAGCAGTACTTC. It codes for CASSLEGTPGAHEQYF.

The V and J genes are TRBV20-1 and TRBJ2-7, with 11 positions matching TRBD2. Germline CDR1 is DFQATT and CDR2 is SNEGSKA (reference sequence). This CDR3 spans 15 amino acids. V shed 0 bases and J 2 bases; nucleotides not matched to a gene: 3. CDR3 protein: CSARDFSGGAYEQYF. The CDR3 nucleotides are TGCAGTGCTAGAGATTTTAGCGGGGGGGCCTACGAGCAGTACTTC.

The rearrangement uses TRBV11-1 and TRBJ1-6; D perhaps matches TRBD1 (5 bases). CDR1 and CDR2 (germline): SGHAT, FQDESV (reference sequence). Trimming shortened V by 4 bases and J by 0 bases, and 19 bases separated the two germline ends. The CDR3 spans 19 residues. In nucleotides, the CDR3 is TGTGCCAGCAGCTCCGTAGCACAGGCCACCGGCTCCTATAATTCACCCCTCCACTTT. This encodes CASSSVAQATGSYNSPLHF.

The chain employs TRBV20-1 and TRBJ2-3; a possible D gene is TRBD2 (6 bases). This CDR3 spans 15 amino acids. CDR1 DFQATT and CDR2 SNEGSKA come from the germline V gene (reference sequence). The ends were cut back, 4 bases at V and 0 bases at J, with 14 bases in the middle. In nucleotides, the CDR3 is TGCAGTGCTATGGGCGGGGCGTCTAGCACAGATACGCAGTATTTT. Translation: CSAMGGASSTDTQYF.

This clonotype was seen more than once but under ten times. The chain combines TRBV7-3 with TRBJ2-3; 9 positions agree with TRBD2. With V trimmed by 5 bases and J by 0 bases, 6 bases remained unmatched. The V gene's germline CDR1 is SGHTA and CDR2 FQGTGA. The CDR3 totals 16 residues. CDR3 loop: CASSLGLALSTDTQYF. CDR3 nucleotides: TGTGCCAGCAGCCTGGGACTAGCCCTCAGCACAGATACGCAGTATTTT.

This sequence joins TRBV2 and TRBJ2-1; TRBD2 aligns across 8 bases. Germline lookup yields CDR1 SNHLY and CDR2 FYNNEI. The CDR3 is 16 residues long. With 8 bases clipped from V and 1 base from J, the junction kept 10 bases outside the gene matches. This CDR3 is CASGEVAGISYNEQFF. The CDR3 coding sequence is TGTGCCAGCGGGGAGGTAGCGGGGATATCCTACAATGAGCAGTTCTTC. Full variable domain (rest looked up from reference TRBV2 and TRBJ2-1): EPEVTQTPSHQVTQMGQEVILRCVPISNHLYFYWYRQILGQKVEFLVSFYNNEISEKSEIFDDQFSVERPDGSNFTLKIRSTKLEDSAMYFCASGEVAGISYNEQFFGPGTRLTVL.

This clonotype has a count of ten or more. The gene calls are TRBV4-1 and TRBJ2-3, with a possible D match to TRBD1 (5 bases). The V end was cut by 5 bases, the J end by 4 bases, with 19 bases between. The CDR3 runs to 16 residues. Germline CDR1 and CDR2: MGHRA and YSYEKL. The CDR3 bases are TGCGCCAGCAGCTCCCAAGGTCCAGGGTACCCAGATACGCAGTATTTT. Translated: CASSSQGPGYPDTQYF.

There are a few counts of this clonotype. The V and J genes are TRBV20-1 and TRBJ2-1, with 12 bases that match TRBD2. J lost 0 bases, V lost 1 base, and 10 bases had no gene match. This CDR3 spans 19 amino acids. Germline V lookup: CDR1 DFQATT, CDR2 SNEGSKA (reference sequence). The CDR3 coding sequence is TGCAGTGCTAGAGTGGGTACTAGCGGGGGGCCTCACTCCTACAATGAGCAGTTCTTC. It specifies CSARVGTSGGPHSYNEQFF.

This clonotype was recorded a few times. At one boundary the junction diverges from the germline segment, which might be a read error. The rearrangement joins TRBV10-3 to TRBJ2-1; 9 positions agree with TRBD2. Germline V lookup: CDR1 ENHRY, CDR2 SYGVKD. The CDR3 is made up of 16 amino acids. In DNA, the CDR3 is TGTGCCATCAGTGTACCGACTAGCGGTGCCTACAATGGGCAGTTCTTC. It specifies CAISVPTSGAYNGQFF.

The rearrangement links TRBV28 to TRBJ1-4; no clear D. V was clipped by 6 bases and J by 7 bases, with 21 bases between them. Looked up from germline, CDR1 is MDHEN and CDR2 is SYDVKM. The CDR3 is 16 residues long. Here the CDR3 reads CASSQADGGVSEKLFF. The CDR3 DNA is TGTGCCAGCAGCCAAGCCGACGGCGGTGTTAGTGAAAAACTGTTTTTT. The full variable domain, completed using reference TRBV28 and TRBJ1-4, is DVKVTQSSRYLVKRTGEKVFLECVQDMDHENMFWYRQDPGLGLRLIYFSYDVKMKEKGDIPEGYSVSREKKERFSLILESASTNQTSMYLCASSQADGGVSEKLFFGSGTQLSVL.

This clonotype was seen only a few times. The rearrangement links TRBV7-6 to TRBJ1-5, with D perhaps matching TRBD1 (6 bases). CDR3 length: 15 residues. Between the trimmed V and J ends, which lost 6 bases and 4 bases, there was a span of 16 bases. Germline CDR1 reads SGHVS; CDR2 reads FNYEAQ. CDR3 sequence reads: CASSPGARENQPQHF. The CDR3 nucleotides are TGTGCCAGCAGTCCAGGGGCGCGGGAGAATCAGCCCCAGCATTTT.

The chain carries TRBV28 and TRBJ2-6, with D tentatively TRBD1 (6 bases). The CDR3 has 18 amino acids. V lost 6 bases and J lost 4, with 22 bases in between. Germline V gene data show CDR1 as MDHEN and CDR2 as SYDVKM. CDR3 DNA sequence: TGTGCCAGCAGAACCGGGACACGGAGGATGTTAGGGGCCAACGTCCTGACTTTC. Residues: CASRTGTRRMLGANVLTF.

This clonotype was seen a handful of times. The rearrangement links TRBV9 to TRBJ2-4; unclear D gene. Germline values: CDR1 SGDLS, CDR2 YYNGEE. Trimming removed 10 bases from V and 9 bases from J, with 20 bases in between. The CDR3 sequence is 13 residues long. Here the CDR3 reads CAVTRGDTIIQYF. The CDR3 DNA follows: TGTGCCGTAACCCGTGGGGATACTATCATTCAGTACTTC.

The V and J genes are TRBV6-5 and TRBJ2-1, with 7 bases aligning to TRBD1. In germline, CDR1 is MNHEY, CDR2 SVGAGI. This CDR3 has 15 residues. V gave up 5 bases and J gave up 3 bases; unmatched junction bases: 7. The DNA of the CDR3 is TGTGCCAGCAGTGATACAGGGGTGCTCTACAATGAGCAGTTCTTC. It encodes CASSDTGVLYNEQFF.

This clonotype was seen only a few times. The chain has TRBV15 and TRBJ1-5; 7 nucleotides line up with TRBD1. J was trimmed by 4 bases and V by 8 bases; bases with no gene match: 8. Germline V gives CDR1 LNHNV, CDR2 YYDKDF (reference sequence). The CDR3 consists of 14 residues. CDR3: CATGDRVGNQPQHF. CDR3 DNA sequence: TGTGCCACCGGCGACAGGGTCGGAAATCAGCCCCAGCATTTT.

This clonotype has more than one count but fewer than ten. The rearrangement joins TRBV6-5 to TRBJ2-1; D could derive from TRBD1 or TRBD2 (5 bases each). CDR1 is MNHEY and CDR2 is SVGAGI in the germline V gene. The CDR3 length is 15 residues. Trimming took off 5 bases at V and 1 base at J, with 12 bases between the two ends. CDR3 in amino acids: CASSNRDVSYNEQFF. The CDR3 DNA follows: TGTGCCAGCAGTAACCGGGACGTTTCCTACAATGAGCAGTTCTTC.

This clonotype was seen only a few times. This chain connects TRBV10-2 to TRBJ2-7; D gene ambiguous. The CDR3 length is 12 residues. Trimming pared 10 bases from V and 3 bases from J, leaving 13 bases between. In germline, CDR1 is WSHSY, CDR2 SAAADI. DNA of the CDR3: TGCGCCACTAGAGGCACCCTCTACGAGCAGTACTTC. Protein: CATRGTLYEQYF.

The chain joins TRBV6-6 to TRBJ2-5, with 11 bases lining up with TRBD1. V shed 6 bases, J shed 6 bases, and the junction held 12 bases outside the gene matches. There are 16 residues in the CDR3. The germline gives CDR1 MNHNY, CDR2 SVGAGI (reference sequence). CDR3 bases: TGTGCCAGCAGCTCCTCCGGGACAGGGGGTTCGAAGACCCAGTACTTC. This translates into CASSSSGTGGSKTQYF.

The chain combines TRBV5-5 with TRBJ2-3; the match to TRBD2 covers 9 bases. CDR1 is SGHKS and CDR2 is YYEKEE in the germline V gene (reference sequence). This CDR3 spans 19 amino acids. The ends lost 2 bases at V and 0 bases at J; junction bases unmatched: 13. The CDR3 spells CASSFSALAGRLSTDTQYF. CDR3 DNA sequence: TGTGCCAGCAGCTTTTCAGCTCTAGCGGGGAGATTAAGCACAGATACGCAGTATTTT. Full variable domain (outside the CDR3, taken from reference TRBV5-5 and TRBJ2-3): DAGVTQSPTHLIKTRGQQVTLRCSPISGHKSVSWYQQVLGQGPQFIFQYYEKEERGRGNFPDRFSARQFPNYSSELNVNALLLGDSALYLCASSFSALAGRLSTDTQYFGPGTRLTVL.

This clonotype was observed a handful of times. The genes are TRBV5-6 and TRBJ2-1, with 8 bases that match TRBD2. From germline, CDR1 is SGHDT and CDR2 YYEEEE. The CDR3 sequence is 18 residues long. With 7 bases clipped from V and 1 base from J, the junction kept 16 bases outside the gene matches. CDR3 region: CASLKASGGPFSYNEQFF. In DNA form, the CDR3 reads TGTGCCAGCCTCAAGGCCAGCGGGGGACCGTTTTCCTACAATGAGCAGTTCTTC.

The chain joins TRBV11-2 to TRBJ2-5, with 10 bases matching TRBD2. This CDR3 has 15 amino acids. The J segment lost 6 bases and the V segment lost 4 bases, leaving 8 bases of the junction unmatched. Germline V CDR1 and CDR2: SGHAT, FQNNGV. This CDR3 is CASSWTSGQPQTQYF. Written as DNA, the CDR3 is TGTGCCAGCAGCTGGACTAGCGGACAACCCCAGACCCAGTACTTC.

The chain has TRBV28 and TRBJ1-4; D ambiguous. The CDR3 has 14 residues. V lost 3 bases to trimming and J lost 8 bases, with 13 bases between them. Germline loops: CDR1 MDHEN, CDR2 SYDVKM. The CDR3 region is CASSFLAAQEKLFF. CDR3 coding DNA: TGTGCCAGCAGTTTCTTGGCAGCTCAAGAAAAACTGTTTTTT.

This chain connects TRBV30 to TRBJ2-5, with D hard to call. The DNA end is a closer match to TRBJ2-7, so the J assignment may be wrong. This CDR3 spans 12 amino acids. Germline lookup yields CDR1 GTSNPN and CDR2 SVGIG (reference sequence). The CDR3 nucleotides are TGTGCCCAGACGGAAGGGTCCTACGAGCAGTACTTC. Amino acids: CAQTEGSYEQYF.

In DNA form, the CDR3 reads TGTGCCAGCAGCCAAGGGACAACGGCCGGGGGCACCGGGGAGCTGTTTTTT. It encodes CASSQGTTAGGTGELFF. The chain carries TRBV3-1 and TRBJ2-2; perhaps TRBD2 as D (6 bases). The CDR3 sequence is 17 residues long. Trimming took 1 base from V and 4 from J, leaving 16 bases between them. The germline gives CDR1 LGHDT, CDR2 YNNKEL (reference sequence). The variable domain in full, completed from reference TRBV3-1 and TRBJ2-2, reads DTAVSQTPKYLVTQMGNDKSIKCEQNLGHDTMYWYKQDSKKFLKIMFSYNNKELIINETVPNRFSPKSPDKAHLNLHINSLELGDSAVYFCASSQGTTAGGTGELFFGEGSRLTVL.

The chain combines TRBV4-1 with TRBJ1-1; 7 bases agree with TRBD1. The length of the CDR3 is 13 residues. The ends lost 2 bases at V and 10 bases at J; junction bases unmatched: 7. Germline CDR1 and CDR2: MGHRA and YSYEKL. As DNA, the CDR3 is TGCGCCAGCAGCCAAAGCAGGGGGTTAGGAGCTTTCTTT. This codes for CASSQSRGLGAFF.

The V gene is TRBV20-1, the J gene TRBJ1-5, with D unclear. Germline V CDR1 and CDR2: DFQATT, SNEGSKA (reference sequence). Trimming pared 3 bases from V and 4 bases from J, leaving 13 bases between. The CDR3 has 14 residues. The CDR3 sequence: CSASYAESNQPQHF. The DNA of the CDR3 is TGCAGTGCTAGTTACGCAGAAAGTAATCAGCCCCAGCATTTT.

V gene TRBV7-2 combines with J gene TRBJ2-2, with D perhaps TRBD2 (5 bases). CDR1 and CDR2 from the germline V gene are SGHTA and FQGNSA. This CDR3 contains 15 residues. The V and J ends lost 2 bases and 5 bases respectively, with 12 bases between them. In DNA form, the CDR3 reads TGTGCCAGCAGCTTAAACCCAGCGGCTACCGGGGAGCTGTTTTTT. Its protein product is CASSLNPAATGELFF.

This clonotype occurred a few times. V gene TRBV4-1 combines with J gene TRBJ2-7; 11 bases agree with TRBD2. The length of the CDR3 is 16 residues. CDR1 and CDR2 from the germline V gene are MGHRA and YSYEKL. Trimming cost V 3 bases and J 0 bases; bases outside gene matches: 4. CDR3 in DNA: TGCGCCAGCAGCCAGGGACTAGCGGCGTACTCCTACGAGCAGTACTTC. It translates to CASSQGLAAYSYEQYF.